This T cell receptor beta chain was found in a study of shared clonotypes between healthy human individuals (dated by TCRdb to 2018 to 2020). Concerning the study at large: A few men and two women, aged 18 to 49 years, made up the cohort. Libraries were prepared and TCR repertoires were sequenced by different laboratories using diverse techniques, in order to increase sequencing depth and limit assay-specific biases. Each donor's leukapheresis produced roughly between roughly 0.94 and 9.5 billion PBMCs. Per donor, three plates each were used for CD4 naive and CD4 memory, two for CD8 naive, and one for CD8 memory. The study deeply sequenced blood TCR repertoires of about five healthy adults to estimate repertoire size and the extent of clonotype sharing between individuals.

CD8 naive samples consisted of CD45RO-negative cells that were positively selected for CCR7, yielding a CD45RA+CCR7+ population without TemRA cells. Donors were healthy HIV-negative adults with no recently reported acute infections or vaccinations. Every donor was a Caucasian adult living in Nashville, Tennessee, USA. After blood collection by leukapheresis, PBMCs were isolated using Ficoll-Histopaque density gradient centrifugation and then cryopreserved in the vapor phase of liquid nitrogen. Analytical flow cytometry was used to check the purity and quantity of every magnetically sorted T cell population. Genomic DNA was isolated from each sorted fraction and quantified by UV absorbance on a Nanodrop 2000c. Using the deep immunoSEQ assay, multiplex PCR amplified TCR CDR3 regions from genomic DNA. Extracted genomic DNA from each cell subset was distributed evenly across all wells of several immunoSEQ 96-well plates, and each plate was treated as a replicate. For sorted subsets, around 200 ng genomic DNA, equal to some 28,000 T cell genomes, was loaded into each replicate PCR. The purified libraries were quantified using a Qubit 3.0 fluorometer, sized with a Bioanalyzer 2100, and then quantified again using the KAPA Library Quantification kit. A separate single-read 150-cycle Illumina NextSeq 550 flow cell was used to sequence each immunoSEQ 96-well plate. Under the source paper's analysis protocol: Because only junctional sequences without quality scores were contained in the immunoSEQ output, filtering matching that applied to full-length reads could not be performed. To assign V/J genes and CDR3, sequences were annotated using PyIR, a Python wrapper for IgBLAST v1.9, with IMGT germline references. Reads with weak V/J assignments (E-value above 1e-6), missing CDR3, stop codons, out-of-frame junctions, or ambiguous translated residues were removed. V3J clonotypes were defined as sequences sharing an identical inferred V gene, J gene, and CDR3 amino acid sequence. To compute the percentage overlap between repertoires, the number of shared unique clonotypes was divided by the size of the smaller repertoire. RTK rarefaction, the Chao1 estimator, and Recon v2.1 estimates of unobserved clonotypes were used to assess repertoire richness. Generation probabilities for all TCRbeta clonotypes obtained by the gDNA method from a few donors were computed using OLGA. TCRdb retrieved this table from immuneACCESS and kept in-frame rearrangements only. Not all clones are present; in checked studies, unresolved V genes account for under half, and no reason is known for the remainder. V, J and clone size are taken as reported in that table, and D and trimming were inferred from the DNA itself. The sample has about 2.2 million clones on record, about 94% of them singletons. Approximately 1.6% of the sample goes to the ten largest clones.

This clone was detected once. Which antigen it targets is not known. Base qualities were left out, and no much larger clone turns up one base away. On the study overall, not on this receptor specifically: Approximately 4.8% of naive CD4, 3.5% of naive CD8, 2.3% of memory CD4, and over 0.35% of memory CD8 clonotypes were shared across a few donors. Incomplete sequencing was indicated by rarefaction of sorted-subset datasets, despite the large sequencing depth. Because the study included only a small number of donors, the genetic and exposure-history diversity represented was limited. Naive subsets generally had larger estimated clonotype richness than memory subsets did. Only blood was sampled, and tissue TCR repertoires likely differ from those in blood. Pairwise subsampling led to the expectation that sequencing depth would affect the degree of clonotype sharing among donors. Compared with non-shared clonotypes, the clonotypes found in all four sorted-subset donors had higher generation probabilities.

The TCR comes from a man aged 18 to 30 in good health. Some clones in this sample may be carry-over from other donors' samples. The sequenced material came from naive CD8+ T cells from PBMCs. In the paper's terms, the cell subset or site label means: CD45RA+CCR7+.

The nucleotide sequence is TGTGCCAGCAGCCAAGATTTGGCCAGGGCGGCTTTCTTT. It codes for CASSQDLARAAFF. The V gene is TRBV14 and the J gene is TRBJ1-1, with TRBD1 tentatively as D gene (5 bases match). V loses 0 bases of germline sequence and J loses 11 bases, and the interval between the two ends is 13 bases. From the cysteine through the phenylalanine, the CDR3 covers 13 amino acids. Only CDR3 DNA is held: 39 bases, read in frame from base 1. From the germline V gene, CDR1 is SGHDN and CDR2 is FVKESK.